A single sample gave rise to the 24 T cell receptor beta chains below, sequenced in a study of cytomegalovirus exposure and HLA in healthy donors. The PCR contained 60 Vbeta and 13 Jbeta primers. The table came from immunoSEQ multiplex PCR; TCRdb's copy has only in-frame clones and leaves some out. The sample records 81,000 or so clones, around two thirds being singletons. Sequenced input: PBMCs. Receptors originate from a woman aged 25 to 45 in good health and CMV-seropositive.

The chain couples TRBV19 to TRBJ1-1, with D maybe TRBD1 (5 bases). The CDR3 length is 15 residues. V lost 6 bases to trimming and J lost 3 bases, with 17 bases between them. Germline loops: CDR1 LNHDA, CDR2 SQIVND (reference sequence). The CDR3 DNA reads as TGTGCCAGTAGGCGTTCACAGGTAGGCTACACTGAAGCTTTCTTT. It encodes CASRRSQVGYTEAFF.

V gene TRBV7-3 combines with J gene TRBJ2-3, with D perhaps matching TRBD2 (6 bases). The CDR3 is 16 amino acids. Trimming removed 1 base from V and 0 bases from J, with 11 bases in between. Germline CDR1 reads SGHTA; CDR2 reads FQGTGA. The CDR3 DNA reads TGTGCCAGCAGCTTAATTCCAGGGACTAGCACAGATACGCAGTATTTT. It encodes CASSLIPGTSTDTQYF.

The chain uses TRBV30 and TRBJ2-7, with TRBD1 matching 7 bases. The germline gives CDR1 GTSNPN, CDR2 SVGIG (reference sequence). V gave up 1 base and J gave up 0 bases; unmatched junction bases: 6. CDR3 length: 15 residues. DNA for the CDR3: TGTGCCTGGAGTGGACCGACAGGGACCTCCTACGAGCAGTACTTC. Translation gives CAWSGPTGTSYEQYF.

This clone was detected only a few times. V and J are TRBV11-2 and TRBJ1-2; the match to TRBD1 covers 8 bases. This CDR3 has 17 amino acids. From germline, CDR1 is SGHAT and CDR2 FQNNGV. V was pared by 6 bases and J by 7 bases, with 19 bases of the junction left unmatched. The CDR3 loop reads CASREGRGRNYTGGYTF. CDR3 bases: TGTGCCAGCAGGGAAGGCAGGGGGCGAAACTATACGGGTGGCTACACCTTC.

V is TRBV7-9 and J is TRBJ2-7; 9 bases match TRBD1. Germline V gives CDR1 SEHNR, CDR2 FQNEAQ (reference sequence). The V segment lost 2 bases and the J segment 3 bases; nucleotides outside the gene matches: 8. The length of the CDR3 is 16 residues. This chain's CDR3 is CASSLNWGTGYYEQYF. As DNA, the CDR3 is TGTGCCAGCAGCTTAAACTGGGGGACAGGGTACTACGAGCAGTACTTC.

The chain joins TRBV14 to TRBJ1-2; TRBD1 is a possible D gene (5 bases). There are 15 residues in the CDR3. In germline, CDR1 is SGHDN, CDR2 FVKESK. V was pared by 4 bases and J by 2 bases, with 14 bases between. The chain's CDR3 is CASSLQGIKNYGYTF. As DNA, the CDR3 is TGTGCCAGCAGCCTGCAGGGTATTAAGAACTATGGCTACACCTTC.

This clone came up a few times. The chain combines TRBV30 with TRBJ2-5; D gene unclear. Trimming removed 3 bases from V and 5 bases from J, with 13 bases in between. This CDR3 region has 13 residues. In germline, CDR1 is GTSNPN, CDR2 SVGIG (reference sequence). CDR3 amino acids: CAWRTQGVETQYF. CDR3 DNA sequence: TGTGCCTGGAGGACCCAAGGAGTGGAGACCCAGTACTTC.

This clone occurred a few times. CDR3 protein: CASSYGTSGGRDEQFF. The CDR3, as DNA: TGTGCCAGCAGTTACGGGACTAGCGGGGGCCGGGATGAGCAGTTCTTC. This chain uses TRBV6-5 with TRBJ2-1; 14 bases line up with TRBD2. Germline V gives CDR1 MNHEY, CDR2 SVGAGI. The CDR3 runs 16 residues. The V and J ends lost 2 bases and 8 bases, in that order; junction bases with no gene match: 5.

The J gene is TRBJ2-3, the V gene TRBV19, with a possible D match to TRBD2 (5 bases). The CDR3 has 16 amino acids. V lost 3 bases to trimming and J lost 0 bases, with 13 bases between them. Germline values: CDR1 LNHDA, CDR2 SQIVND (reference sequence). The CDR3 coding sequence is TGTGCCAGTAGTATTCAAAAGACTATAAGCACAGATACGCAGTATTTT. Its translation: CASSIQKTISTDTQYF.

The V call is TRBV6-6, the J call TRBJ2-7, with D possibly being TRBD1 (5 bases). CDR1 MNHNY and CDR2 SVGAGI come from the germline V gene (reference sequence). The CDR3 is 14 amino acids. Trimming removed 6 bases from V and 0 bases from J, with 12 bases in between. CDR3 region: CASRDRDLSYEQYF. The CDR3 DNA reads as TGTGCCAGCAGAGACAGAGACCTCTCCTACGAGCAGTACTTC.

The V gene is TRBV9, the J gene TRBJ2-2; TRBD2 agrees at 11 bases. The CDR3 is 15 amino acids. The trim removed 2 bases at V and 4 bases at J, leaving 1 base unmatched. Germline CDR1 and CDR2: SGDLS and YYNGEE. In DNA form, the CDR3 reads TGTGCCAGCAGCGTTGGACTAGCGGGCACCGGGGAGCTGTTTTTT. It is translated as CASSVGLAGTGELFF.

This clone was counted a few times. This chain links TRBV5-6 with TRBJ2-2; D uncertain. Trimming shortened V by 7 bases and J by 0 bases, and 13 bases separated the two germline ends. Germline CDR1 is SGHDT and CDR2 is YYEEEE. The CDR3 is made up of 15 amino acids. DNA of the CDR3: TGTGCCAGCTTGATCTTGGCGGCGAACACCGGGGAGCTGTTTTTT. It codes for CASLILAANTGELFF.

This clone was found a few times. The chain has TRBV5-1 and TRBJ2-6, with D unresolved. The CDR3 contains 14 residues. Germline V gene sequence: CDR1 SGHRS, CDR2 YFSETQ. Trimming took 3 bases from V and 4 from J, leaving 8 bases between them. As DNA, the CDR3 is TGCGCCAGCAGCTCCCCGGTAGGGGCCAACGTCCTGACTTTC. This gives the protein CASSSPVGANVLTF.

This clone was seen more than once but under ten times. The chain has TRBV29-1 and TRBJ2-7, with 9 bases identical to TRBD1. V was clipped by 4 bases and J by 2 bases; unmatched bases: 3. Germline CDR1 reads SQVTM; CDR2 reads ANQGSEA. This CDR3 spans 13 amino acids. As DNA, the CDR3 is TGCAGCGTTGGGGGACAGGGACCCTACGAGCAGTACTTC. As protein: CSVGGQGPYEQYF.

DNA for the CDR3: TGTGCCAGCAGCTTTGGACAGGGTAGTTCTGGGGCCAACGTCCTGACTTTC. Translation gives CASSFGQGSSGANVLTF. The chain combines TRBV7-3 with TRBJ2-6, with 8 bases that match TRBD1. After removal of 3 bases from V and 1 base from J, the junction contained 5 bases not matched to a gene. Germline CDR1 and CDR2: SGHTA and FQGTGA. CDR3 size: 17 residues.

The gene calls are TRBV11-3 and TRBJ2-1, with TRBD1 matching over 8 bases. The CDR3 loop spans 14 amino acids. CDR1 is SGHNT and CDR2 is YENEEA in the germline V gene. J was trimmed by 7 bases and V by 4 bases; bases with no gene match: 6. For the CDR3, the DNA is TGTGCCAGCAGCTGGAGAACAGGGGGGAATGAGCAGTTCTTC. This gives the protein CASSWRTGGNEQFF.

The chain couples TRBV4-3 to TRBJ2-3; D might be TRBD1 (6 bases). The CDR3 extends over 17 amino acids. V was clipped by 0 bases and J by 4 bases, with 17 bases between them. Germline V lookup: CDR1 LGHNA, CDR2 YSLEER. CDR3 in amino acids: CASSQDRADSFSDTQYF. The CDR3 nucleotides read TGCGCCAGCAGCCAAGACCGAGCGGACAGTTTTTCAGATACGCAGTATTTT.

The chain uses TRBV30 and TRBJ2-7, with a possible D match to TRBD1 (6 bases). V was cut by 5 bases and J by 4 bases, with 15 bases left in between. CDR1 is GTSNPN, CDR2 SVGIG, per germline (reference sequence). This CDR3 comprises 13 residues. The CDR3 bases are TGTGCCTGGGGGCGCAGGGGAGTTTACGAGCAGTACTTC. The encoded protein is CAWGRRGVYEQYF. The whole variable domain, remainder taken from reference TRBV30 and TRBJ2-7, is SQTIHQWPATLVQPVGSPLSLECTVEGTSNPNLYWYRQAAGRGLQLLFYSVGIGQISSEVPQNLSASRPQDRQFILSSKKLLLSDSGFYLCAWGRRGVYEQYFGPGTRLTVT.

The rearrangement links TRBV13 to TRBJ2-4; D may be TRBD1 (5 bases). V lost 3 bases, J lost 3 bases, and 12 bases lay in between. Germline CDR1 is PRHDT and CDR2 is FYEKMQ (reference sequence). The CDR3 sequence is 15 residues long. CDR3 bases: TGTGCCAGCAGCTTTTACGAAAGGGGCAAAAACATTCAGTACTTC. It encodes CASSFYERGKNIQYF.

Here the CDR3 DNA reads TGTGCCAGCAGCCGTATAACAGGGGACTATGGCTACACCTTC. This translates into CASSRITGDYGYTF. V usage is TRBV9 and J usage is TRBJ1-2, with 7 bases aligning to TRBD1. Germline CDR1 SGDLS, CDR2 YYNGEE. Trimming cost V 4 bases and J 3 bases; bases outside gene matches: 6. The CDR3 has 14 residues.

The chain combines TRBV7-9 with TRBJ1-1, with a tentative D call TRBD1 (6 bases). The V and J ends lost 5 bases and 0 bases respectively, with 13 bases between them. The CDR3 is made up of 15 amino acids. From germline, CDR1 is SEHNR and CDR2 FQNEAQ (reference sequence). The CDR3: CASSPGGGLNTEAFF. The DNA for the CDR3 is TGTGCCAGCAGCCCGGGCGGGGGGCTGAACACTGAAGCTTTCTTT.

J is TRBJ1-2 and V is TRBV5-6; weak D call: TRBD1 (6 bases). The CDR3 is 13 residues long. V gave up 3 bases and J gave up 3 bases, with 9 bases separating them. CDR1 SGHDT and CDR2 YYEEEE come from the germline V gene. Here the CDR3 reads CASSWRQDYGYTF. CDR3 nucleotide sequence: TGTGCCAGCAGCTGGAGACAGGACTATGGCTACACCTTC.

The gene calls are TRBV28 and TRBJ1-5; D unclear. The V gene lost 7 bases and the J gene lost 6 bases, with 16 bases spanning the gap. From germline, CDR1 is MDHEN and CDR2 SYDVKM. The CDR3 totals 14 residues. CDR3 sequence: CASMNRGSGQPQHF. In DNA form, the CDR3 reads TGTGCCAGCATGAACCGAGGTAGCGGTCAGCCCCAGCATTTT.

The chain joins TRBV6-5 to TRBJ1-1; possible D gene TRBD1, 6 bases. CDR1 and CDR2 (germline): MNHEY, SVGAGI. V dropped 5 bases and J dropped 0 bases, with 10 bases sitting between them. CDR3 length: 14 residues. The CDR3 region is CASSVKGVNTEAFF. CDR3 nucleotides: TGTGCCAGCAGTGTAAAGGGGGTGAACACTGAAGCTTTCTTT.